This is a list of T cell receptor beta chains from one sample in a study of T cells in pancreatic ductal adenocarcinoma. Profiling relied on immunoSEQ multiplex PCR, and the TCRdb table lists in-frame clones only, not all of them. The data contain roughly 100,000 clones, 90% to 95% of them singletons. Sequenced sample: PBMCs. The source of these receptors is a human donor with pancreatic ductal adenocarcinoma. CDR3s leave out the opening cysteine and the closing phenylalanine or tryptophan.

cdr3_aa: ASSLAREWDEQF
j_call: TRBJ2-1
v_call: TRBV5-1

cdr3_aa: SATGAPGYT
j_call: TRBJ1-2
v_call: TRBV20-1

cdr3_aa: ASSLGSLAGSYEQY
j_call: TRBJ2-7
v_call: TRBV5-1

cdr3_aa: ASSPPGQVWIQY
j_call: TRBJ2-4
v_call: TRBV18

cdr3_aa: AWDRGDQPQH
j_call: TRBJ1-5
v_call: TRBV30

cdr3_aa: ASSEQGLPGNTIY
j_call: TRBJ1-3
v_call: TRBV2

cdr3_aa: AISQPGQGTEAF
j_call: TRBJ1-1
v_call: TRBV10-3

cdr3_aa: AWSELAGAEQY
j_call: TRBJ2-7
v_call: TRBV30

cdr3_aa: ASSVRGLTDTQY
j_call: TRBJ2-3
v_call: TRBV9

cdr3_aa: ASSPPGQGSYEQY
j_call: TRBJ2-7
v_call: TRBV18

cdr3_aa: ASSPHTGSEYEQH
j_call: TRBJ2-7
v_call: TRBV7-9

cdr3_aa: ASSLNPGQDFYGYT
j_call: TRBJ1-2
v_call: TRBV7-3

cdr3_aa: ASSQDLISEQF
j_call: TRBJ2-1
v_call: TRBV14

cdr3_aa: AWSPQGGEKLF
j_call: TRBJ1-4
v_call: TRBV30

cdr3_aa: ASSLGGTKNQPQH
j_call: TRBJ1-5
v_call: TRBV7-2

cdr3_aa: SVSDRSSYNEQF
j_call: TRBJ2-1
v_call: TRBV29-1

cdr3_aa: ASSSPIRDRGPASEAF
j_call: TRBJ1-1
v_call: TRBV27

cdr3_aa: ASSYGRTGVQY
j_call: TRBJ2-7
v_call: TRBV6-5

cdr3_aa: ASSLAGRNTEAF
j_call: TRBJ1-1
v_call: TRBV7-8

cdr3_aa: ASSSNNEQF
j_call: TRBJ2-1
v_call: TRBV5-4

cdr3_aa: ASSQQGRDTEAF
j_call: TRBJ1-1
v_call: TRBV4-2

cdr3_aa: ASSIGRRQGSGEQY
j_call: TRBJ2-7
v_call: TRBV19

cdr3_aa: ASSLGDSSEAF
j_call: TRBJ1-1
v_call: TRBV5-6

cdr3_aa: ASSLVLAPLTYNEQF
j_call: TRBJ2-1
v_call: TRBV7-8

cdr3_aa: ASSIDREAVYEQY
j_call: TRBJ2-7
v_call: TRBV19

cdr3_aa: ASSFGPFANTGELF
j_call: TRBJ2-2
v_call: TRBV11-2

cdr3_aa: ASSETGTGNEKLF
j_call: TRBJ1-4
v_call: TRBV19

cdr3_aa: ASNVGGEETQY
j_call: TRBJ2-5
v_call: TRBV6-1

cdr3_aa: ASSSRTSGSSDEQY
j_call: TRBJ2-7
v_call: TRBV13

cdr3_aa: ASSEGTRFTDTQY
j_call: TRBJ2-3
v_call: TRBV2

cdr3_aa: ASSQDFGGVGGHQPQH
j_call: TRBJ1-5
v_call: TRBV4-2

cdr3_aa: ASERAGLAKNIQY
j_call: TRBJ2-4
v_call: TRBV2

cdr3_aa: ASSETGFGELF
j_call: TRBJ2-2
v_call: TRBV9

cdr3_aa: ASSRGLPGGPNEQF
j_call: TRBJ2-1
v_call: TRBV5-1

cdr3_aa: ASSLGDSPDTQY
j_call: TRBJ2-3
v_call: TRBV5-1

cdr3_aa: ASSQWSSETQY
j_call: TRBJ2-5
v_call: TRBV4-1

cdr3_aa: ASTDTSGGSYEQY
j_call: TRBJ2-7
v_call: TRBV5-1

cdr3_aa: ASSRDSQETQY
j_call: TRBJ2-5
v_call: TRBV2

cdr3_aa: ASSVGGRSTDTQY
j_call: TRBJ2-3
v_call: TRBV9

cdr3_aa: SVGPPVVAGPYEQY
j_call: TRBJ2-7
v_call: TRBV29-1

cdr3_aa: ASNGGPGQGRYEQY
j_call: TRBJ2-7
v_call: TRBV2

cdr3_aa: ASIAGAEGYYGYT
j_call: TRBJ1-2
v_call: TRBV28

cdr3_aa: ASSPKGLAGNTDTQY
j_call: TRBJ2-3
v_call: TRBV18

cdr3_aa: ASSWGRTFDEQF
j_call: TRBJ2-1
v_call: TRBV28

cdr3_aa: ASSTRAGYT
j_call: TRBJ1-2
v_call: TRBV7-9

cdr3_aa: ASSPGIGQF
j_call: TRBJ2-1
v_call: TRBV9

cdr3_aa: AWGLNEKLF
j_call: TRBJ1-4
v_call: TRBV30

cdr3_aa: ASSYLADTDTQY
j_call: TRBJ2-3
v_call: TRBV6-5

cdr3_aa: ASIGGRATYEQY
j_call: TRBJ2-7
v_call: TRBV6-5

cdr3_aa: ASTEASGANVLT
j_call: TRBJ2-6
v_call: TRBV5-1

cdr3_aa: ASSPNRVGEQY
j_call: TRBJ2-7
v_call: TRBV27

cdr3_aa: ASSSGGSPIYNEQF
j_call: TRBJ2-1
v_call: TRBV28

cdr3_aa: ASSQTIRGTIY
j_call: TRBJ1-3
v_call: TRBV11-2

cdr3_aa: ASSESSVVGADYSNQPQH
j_call: TRBJ1-5
v_call: TRBV6-1

cdr3_aa: AWSKPGQGDYGYT
j_call: TRBJ1-2
v_call: TRBV30

cdr3_aa: ASSFGLRTDTQY
j_call: TRBJ2-3
v_call: TRBV7-9

cdr3_aa: ASSLEGTGYGYT
j_call: TRBJ1-2
v_call: TRBV5-5

cdr3_aa: AIRINSAGNTGELF
j_call: TRBJ2-2
v_call: TRBV10-3

cdr3_aa: ASSLAGQGYNEQF
j_call: TRBJ2-1
v_call: TRBV5-4